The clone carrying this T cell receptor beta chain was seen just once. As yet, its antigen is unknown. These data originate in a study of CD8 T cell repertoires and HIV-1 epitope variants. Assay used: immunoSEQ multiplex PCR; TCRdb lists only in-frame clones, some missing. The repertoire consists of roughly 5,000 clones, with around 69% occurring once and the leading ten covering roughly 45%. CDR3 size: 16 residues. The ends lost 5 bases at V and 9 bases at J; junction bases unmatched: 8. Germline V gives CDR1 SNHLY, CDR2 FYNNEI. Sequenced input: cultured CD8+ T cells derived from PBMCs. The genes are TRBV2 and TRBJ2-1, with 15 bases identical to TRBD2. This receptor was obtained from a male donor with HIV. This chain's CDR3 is CASSSGLAGGQFEQFF. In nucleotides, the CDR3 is TGTGCCAGCAGTTCTGGACTAGCGGGGGGGCAATTTGAGCAGTTCTTC.